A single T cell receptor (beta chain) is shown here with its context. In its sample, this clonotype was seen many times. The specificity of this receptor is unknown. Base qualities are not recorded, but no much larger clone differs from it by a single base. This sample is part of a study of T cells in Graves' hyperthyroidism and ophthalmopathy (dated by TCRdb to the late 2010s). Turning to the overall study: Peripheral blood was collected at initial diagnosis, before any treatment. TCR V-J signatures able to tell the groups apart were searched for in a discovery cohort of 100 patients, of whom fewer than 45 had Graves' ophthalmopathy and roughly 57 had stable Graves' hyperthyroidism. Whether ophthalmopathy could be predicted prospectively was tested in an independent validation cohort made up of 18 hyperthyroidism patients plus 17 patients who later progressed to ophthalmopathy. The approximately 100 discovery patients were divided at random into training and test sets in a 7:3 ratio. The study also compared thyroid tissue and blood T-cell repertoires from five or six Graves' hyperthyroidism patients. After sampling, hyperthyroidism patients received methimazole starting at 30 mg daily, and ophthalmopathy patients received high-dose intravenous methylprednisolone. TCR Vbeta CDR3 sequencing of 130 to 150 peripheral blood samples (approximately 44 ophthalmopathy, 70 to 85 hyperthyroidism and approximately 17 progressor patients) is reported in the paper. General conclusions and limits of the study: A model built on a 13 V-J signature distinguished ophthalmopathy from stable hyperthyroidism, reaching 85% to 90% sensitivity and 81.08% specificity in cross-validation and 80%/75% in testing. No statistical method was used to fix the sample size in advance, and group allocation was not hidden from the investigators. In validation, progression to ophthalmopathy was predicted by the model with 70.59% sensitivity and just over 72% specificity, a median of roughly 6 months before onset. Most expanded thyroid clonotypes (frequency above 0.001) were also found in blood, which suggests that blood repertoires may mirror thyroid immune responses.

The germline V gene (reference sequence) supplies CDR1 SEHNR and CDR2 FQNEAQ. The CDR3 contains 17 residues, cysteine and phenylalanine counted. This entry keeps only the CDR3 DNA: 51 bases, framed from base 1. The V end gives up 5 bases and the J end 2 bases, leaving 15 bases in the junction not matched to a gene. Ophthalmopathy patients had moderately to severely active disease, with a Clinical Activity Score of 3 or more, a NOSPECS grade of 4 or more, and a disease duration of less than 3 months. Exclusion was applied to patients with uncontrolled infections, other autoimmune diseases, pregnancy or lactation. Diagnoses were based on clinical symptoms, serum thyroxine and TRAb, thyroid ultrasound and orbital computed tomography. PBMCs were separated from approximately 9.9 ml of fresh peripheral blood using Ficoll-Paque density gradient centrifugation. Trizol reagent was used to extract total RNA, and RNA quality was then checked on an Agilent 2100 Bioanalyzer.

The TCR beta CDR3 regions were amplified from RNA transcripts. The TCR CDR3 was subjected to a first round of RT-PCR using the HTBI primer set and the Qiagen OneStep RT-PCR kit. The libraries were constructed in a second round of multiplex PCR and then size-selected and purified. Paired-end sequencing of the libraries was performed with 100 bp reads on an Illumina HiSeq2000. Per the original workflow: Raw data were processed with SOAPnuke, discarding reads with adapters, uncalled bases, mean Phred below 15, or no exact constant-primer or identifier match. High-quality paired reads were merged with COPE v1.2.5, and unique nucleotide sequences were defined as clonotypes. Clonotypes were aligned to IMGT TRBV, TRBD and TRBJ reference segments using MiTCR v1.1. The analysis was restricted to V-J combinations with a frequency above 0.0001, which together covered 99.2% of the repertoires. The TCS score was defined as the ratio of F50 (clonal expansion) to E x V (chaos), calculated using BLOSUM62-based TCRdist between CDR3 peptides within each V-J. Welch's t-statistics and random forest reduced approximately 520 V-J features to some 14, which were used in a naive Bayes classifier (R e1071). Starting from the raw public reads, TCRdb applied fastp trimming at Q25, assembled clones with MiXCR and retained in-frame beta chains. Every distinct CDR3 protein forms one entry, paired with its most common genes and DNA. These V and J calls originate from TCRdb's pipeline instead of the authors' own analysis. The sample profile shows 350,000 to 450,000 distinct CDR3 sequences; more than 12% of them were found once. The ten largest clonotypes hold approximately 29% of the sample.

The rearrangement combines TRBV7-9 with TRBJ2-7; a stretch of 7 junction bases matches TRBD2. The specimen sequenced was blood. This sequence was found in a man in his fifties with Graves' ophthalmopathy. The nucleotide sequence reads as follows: TGTGCCAGCAGCCCCACCCCGATTGGCGGGAGCCCCTACGAGCAGTACTTC. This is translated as CASSPTPIGGSPYEQYF.